These T cell receptor beta chains were read from a single sample in a study of blood T cell repertoires in COVID-19. The repertoire was sequenced with immunoSEQ multiplex PCR; TCRdb's copy has only in-frame clones and lacks some. The table includes 200,000 to 250,000 clones, around four fifths detected once. The sample taken for sequencing was peripheral blood. Receptors were obtained from a woman aged 55-69 years who had recovered from COVID-19. Each CDR3 is given with its conserved first and last residue. Each record gives: J gene, V gene, clone size, D gene, CDR3 protein, CDR3 DNA. The D gene is left open where the match is weak. Clone size is not always given. Where it is, it says once, few, many or a class for expanded clones.

>TRBJ1-1|TRBV6-2/TRBV6-3|-|-
CASRPKPQGHNTEAFF
TGTGCCAGCAGGCCTAAACCTCAGGGGCACAACACTGAAGCTTTCTTT
>TRBJ1-1|TRBV6-6|few|-
CASRRDYTNTEAFF
TGTGCCAGCAGGAGGGACTATACAAACACTGAAGCTTTCTTT
>TRBJ1-5|TRBV7-8|-|-
CASSLGRAGNQPQHF
TGTGCCAGCAGCTTAGGCAGGGCGGGCAATCAGCCCCAGCATTTT
>TRBJ1-5|TRBV7-2|-|TRBD1
CASSLTGDQPQHF
TGTGCCAGCAGCTTGACAGGGGATCAGCCCCAGCATTTT
>TRBJ2-7|TRBV7-2|once|TRBD1
CASSPLGQGVSYEQYF
TGTGCCAGCAGCCCACTGGGACAGGGGGTATCCTACGAGCAGTACTTC
>TRBJ2-2|TRBV19|once|TRBD1
CASTEDRGLLAGELFF
TGTGCCAGTACCGAGGACAGGGGGCTCTTAGCCGGGGAGCTGTTTTTT
>TRBJ2-7|TRBV7-2|-|TRBD1
CASSAIPGTGSYEQYF
TGTGCCAGCAGCGCTATCCCCGGGACAGGGTCCTACGAGCAGTACTTC
>TRBJ2-5|TRBV5-1|few|TRBD2
CASRSGTPGTQYF
TGCGCCAGCAGAAGCGGGACCCCGGGGACCCAGTACTTC
>TRBJ2-6|TRBV13|-|TRBD2
CASSLGPGLAGGLSSGANVLTF
TGTGCCAGCAGCTTAGGCCCGGGACTAGCGGGGGGGTTATCCTCTGGGGCCAACGTCCTGACTTTC
>TRBJ1-2|TRBV5-1|-|-
CASSLTVNYGYTF
TGCGCCAGCAGCTTAACAGTGAACTATGGCTACACCTTC
>TRBJ1-1|TRBV20-1|-|-
CSTFGGTGPFF
TGCAGTACCTTCGGGGGGACCGGTCCTTTCTTT
>TRBJ2-2|TRBV7-3|-|-
CASGGPKDTGELFF
TGTGCCAGTGGCGGCCCAAAAGACACCGGGGAGCTGTTTTTT
>TRBJ2-5|TRBV4-1|-|-
CASSQGQRGQETQYF
TGCGCCAGCAGCCAAGGTCAACGGGGGCAAGAGACCCAGTACTTC
>TRBJ1-1|TRBV6-1|few|TRBD1
CASSEQGADTEAFF
TGTGCCAGCAGTGAACAGGGGGCTGACACTGAAGCTTTCTTT
>TRBJ1-2|TRBV7-2|-|-
CASSSYTQGNNGYTF
TGTGCCAGCAGCTCGTATACACAGGGAAACAATGGCTACACCTTC
>TRBJ1-5|TRBV27|-|-
CASSPSLRLDQPQHF
TGTGCCAGCAGTCCCAGCCTGAGGCTGGATCAGCCCCAGCATTTT
>TRBJ1-3|TRBV19|-|-
CASSIGRAGAGNTIYF
TGTGCCAGTAGTATAGGACGCGCAGGGGCCGGAAACACCATATATTTT
>TRBJ2-2|TRBV2|once|-
CASSRDTMSGELFF
TGTGCCAGCAGCCGGGACACAATGTCCGGGGAGCTGTTTTTT
>TRBJ2-7|TRBV6-2/TRBV6-3|once|TRBD1
CASSSGTGKYF
TGTGCCAGCAGTTCCGGGACAGGGAAGTACTTC
>TRBJ1-1|TRBV30|-|-
CAWSEILGRTEAFF
TGTGCCTGGAGCGAAATTCTCGGGAGGACTGAAGCTTTCTTT
>TRBJ2-5|TRBV30|-|-
CAWSGRSSGTQYF
TGTGCCTGGAGTGGGCGCTCCTCGGGTACCCAGTACTTC
>TRBJ2-2|TRBV11-2|-|TRBD1
CASSFTGVNTGELFF
TGTGCCAGCAGCTTCACAGGGGTGAACACCGGGGAGCTGTTTTTT
>TRBJ1-2|TRBV19|-|-
CASTTAATNYGYTF
TGTGCCAGTACGACTGCCGCCACTAACTATGGCTACACCTTC
>TRBJ2-2|TRBV11-2|-|-
CASSLGGGSGPTGELFF
TGTGCCAGCAGCTTAGGCGGCGGGTCTGGTCCCACCGGGGAGCTGTTTTTT
>TRBJ2-7|TRBV4-3|once|-
CASSQAGLLNPYEQYF
TGCGCCAGCAGCCAAGCGGGACTTCTCAACCCCTACGAGCAGTACTTC
>TRBJ2-6|TRBV30|-|-
CAWSEVLEYYGANVLTF
TGTGCCTGGAGTGAGGTATTGGAGTACTATGGGGCCAACGTCCTGACTTTC
>TRBJ2-5|TRBV19|-|TRBD2
CASTGLAGGGETQYF
TGTGCCAGTACGGGACTAGCGGGGGGAGGAGAGACCCAGTACTTC
>TRBJ1-1|TRBV6-5|once|-
CASSPRVSNEAFF
TGTGCCAGCAGCCCACGGGTTTCGAATGAAGCTTTCTTT
>TRBJ1-6|TRBV5-4|once|TRBD1
CASSPGQGNNSPLHF
TGTGCCAGCAGCCCGGGACAGGGTAATAATTCACCCCTCCACTTT
>TRBJ1-1|TRBV3-1/TRBV3-2|-|-
CASSQGRNTEAFF
TGTGCCAGCAGCCAAGGTCGGAACACTGAAGCTTTCTTT
>TRBJ2-7|TRBV5-1|-|TRBD1
CASSAGQGAFDEQYF
TGCGCCAGCAGCGCTGGACAGGGGGCGTTCGACGAGCAGTACTTC
>TRBJ2-1|TRBV7-3|-|-
CASSMEGEQFF
TGTGCCAGCAGCATGGAGGGTGAGCAGTTCTTC
>TRBJ1-6|TRBV27|-|-
CASSLSWPSYNSPLHF
TGTGCCAGCAGTTTATCGTGGCCCTCCTATAATTCACCCCTCCACTTT
>TRBJ1-1|TRBV28|-|TRBD1
CASRAPGQGRTEAFF
TGTGCCAGCAGAGCCCCGGGACAGGGTCGAACTGAAGCTTTCTTT
>TRBJ2-1|TRBV30|-|-
CAWSTGGSYNEQFF
TGTGCCTGGAGTACCGGGGGCTCCTACAATGAGCAGTTCTTC
>TRBJ2-5|TRBV20-1|-|-
CSVGARETQYF
TGCAGTGTAGGGGCCAGGGAGACCCAGTACTTC
>TRBJ1-1|TRBV15|-|TRBD1
CATSNYRGRNLNTEAFF
TGTGCCACCAGCAATTACAGGGGGCGTAATCTGAACACTGAAGCTTTCTTT
>TRBJ1-2|TRBV11-2|-|-
CASSSEGGDYGYTF
TGTGCCAGCAGCTCGGAAGGAGGTGACTATGGCTACACCTTC
>TRBJ1-2|TRBV20-1|-|-
CSASADNYGYTF
TGCAGTGCTAGTGCAGATAACTATGGCTACACCTTC
>TRBJ1-5|TRBV2|-|-
CASRREFNQPQHF
TGTGCCAGCCGCCGGGAATTCAATCAGCCCCAGCATTTT
>TRBJ2-1|TRBV10-3|-|TRBD1
CAIGPGGLIANEQFF
TGTGCCATCGGACCAGGGGGCTTAATCGCTAATGAGCAGTTCTTC
>TRBJ1-4|TRBV24-1|-|-
CAAEWGGANEKLFF
TGTGCCGCTGAGTGGGGGGGGGCTAATGAAAAACTGTTTTTT
>TRBJ2-7|TRBV19|-|TRBD2
CASGMGRGAYEQYF
TGTGCCAGTGGCATGGGGCGGGGGGCCTACGAGCAGTACTTC